These 26 T cell receptor beta chains were all obtained from the same sample, sequenced in a study of T cells in localized non-small cell lung cancer. Only in-frame clones appear in the TCRdb table, and some are missing; sequencing was by immunoSEQ multiplex PCR. The sample has 40,000 to 60,000 clones, about 86% seen once; the top ten hold approximately 17%. The material sequenced was peripheral blood mononuclear cells, taken before any cancer treatment. The receptors shown here come from a man aged 40-75 years with stage III lung adenocarcinoma.

This clone was detected only a few times. V gene TRBV11-3 combines with J gene TRBJ2-7, with a possible D match to TRBD2 (6 bases). Germline assignment: CDR1 SGHNT and CDR2 YENEEA. The V end was cut by 8 bases, the J end by 5 bases, with 16 bases between. The CDR3 has 13 residues. CDR3 residues: CASSLQEGNEQYF. CDR3 nucleotide sequence: TGTGCCAGCTCCCTACAGGAGGGCAACGAGCAGTACTTC.

The CDR3 nucleotides read TGTGCCAGTACGGGACAGGGCTTACGGGGCCAAAATTCACCCCTCCACTTT. It codes for CASTGQGLRGQNSPLHF. The chain joins TRBV19 to TRBJ1-6, with TRBD1 matching over 9 bases. Germline trimming cut 7 bases from V and 7 bases from J; bases unmatched to any gene: 14. CDR1 is LNHDA and CDR2 is SQIVND in the germline V gene (reference sequence). CDR3 length: 17 amino acids.

V is TRBV19 and J is TRBJ2-7; tentatively, D is TRBD2 (6 bases). The CDR3 consists of 16 residues. V lost 3 bases to trimming and J lost 5 bases, with 20 bases between them. Germline CDR1 reads LNHDA; CDR2 reads SQIVND (reference sequence). CDR3 region: CASSIRRGRASNEQYF. CDR3 DNA: TGTGCCAGTAGTATTCGGAGGGGCAGGGCGTCGAACGAGCAGTACTTC.

This sequence joins TRBV2 and TRBJ2-5, with D possibly matching TRBD1 (5 bases). The germline gives CDR1 SNHLY, CDR2 FYNNEI. Trimming pared 5 bases from V and 4 bases from J, leaving 11 bases between. The CDR3 extends over 13 amino acids. Written as DNA, the CDR3 is TGTGCCAGCAGTTTGGGGCGCAGAGAGACCCAGTACTTC. Its translation: CASSLGRRETQYF.

The gene calls are TRBV11-2 and TRBJ1-1, with 8 bases lining up with TRBD1. The germline V gene encodes CDR1 SGHAT and CDR2 FQNNGV. This CDR3 is 15 amino acids long. The junction had 5 bases not matched to a gene; V was cut back by 5 bases and J by 0 bases. The CDR3 nucleotides read TGTGCCAGCAGCGCGTACAGGGGGATGAACACTGAAGCTTTCTTT. This codes for CASSAYRGMNTEAFF.

This rearrangement joins TRBV18 to TRBJ2-1, with 8 bases identical to TRBD1. CDR3 length equals 17 residues. From germline, CDR1 is KGHSH and CDR2 LQKENI. V shed 1 base and J 3 bases; nucleotides not matched to a gene: 8. CDR3 amino acids: CASSPRGQGADYNEQFF. The CDR3 coding sequence is TGTGCCAGCTCACCACGGGGCCAGGGGGCTGACTACAATGAGCAGTTCTTC.

The chain combines TRBV5-1 with TRBJ1-6, with 7 bases that match TRBD1. CDR3 length: 18 residues. With 2 bases clipped from V and 0 bases from J, the junction kept 8 bases outside the gene matches. CDR1 and CDR2 from the germline V gene are SGHRS and YFSETQ. In DNA form, the CDR3 reads TGCGCCAGCAGCTTTTCTGCGGACAGGAGCTCCTATAATTCACCCCTCCACTTT. Protein: CASSFSADRSSYNSPLHF.

The chain is built from TRBV14 and TRBJ1-6; 8 bases are a match to TRBD1. Trimming cost V 3 bases and J 6 bases; bases outside gene matches: 1. The CDR3 has 14 residues. Germline assignment: CDR1 SGHDN and CDR2 FVKESK. CDR3 bases: TGTGCCAGCAGCCACAGGGGGCTTAATTCACCCCTCCACTTT. Protein product: CASSHRGLNSPLHF. The entire variable domain, with the rest obtained from reference TRBV14 and TRBJ1-6, is as follows: EAGVTQFPSHSVIEKGQTVTLRCDPISGHDNLYWYRRVMGKEIKFLLHFVKESKQDESGMPNNRFLAERTGGTYSTLKVQPAELEDSGVYFCASSHRGLNSPLHFGNGTRLTVT.

V gene TRBV19 combines with J gene TRBJ2-3; D is unclear. Germline V CDR1 and CDR2: LNHDA, SQIVND (reference sequence). V lost 3 bases and J 0 bases, leaving 10 bases between the germline ends. This CDR3 is built from 15 residues. The CDR3: CASSIETQSTDTQYF. The CDR3 DNA sequence: TGTGCCAGTAGTATCGAGACGCAAAGCACAGATACGCAGTATTTT.

The chain links TRBV2 to TRBJ2-5; D not resolved. CDR3 length: 11 residues. In germline, CDR1 is SNHLY, CDR2 FYNNEI. Trimming left V 2 bases short and J 4 bases short, with 2 bases between. The CDR3 loop reads CASSERETQYF. The CDR3 nucleotides read TGTGCCAGCAGTGAAAGAGAGACCCAGTACTTC. Variable domain in full (rest from reference TRBV2 and TRBJ2-5): EPEVTQTPSHQVTQMGQEVILRCVPISNHLYFYWYRQILGQKVEFLVSFYNNEISEKSEIFDDQFSVERPDGSNFTLKIRSTKLEDSAMYFCASSERETQYFGPGTRLLVL.

The chain is built from TRBV6-4 and TRBJ1-4; D may be TRBD1 (5 bases). Trimming pared 5 bases from V and 13 bases from J, leaving 14 bases between. The CDR3 sequence is 12 residues long. Germline V lookup: CDR1 MRHNA, CDR2 SNTAGT. As DNA, the CDR3 is TGTGCCAGCAGTAGGATTGACAGCCCACTGTTTTTT. This translates into CASSRIDSPLFF.

This chain connects TRBV5-1 to TRBJ2-7; D may be TRBD1 (6 bases). The CDR3 is 15 residues long. Germline V gene sequence: CDR1 SGHRS, CDR2 YFSETQ. Trimming removed 1 base at V and 7 bases at J, with 18 bases between. In DNA form, the CDR3 reads TGCGCCAGCAGCTTGTCTCCGTCAGGGGTCTTAGAGCAGTACTTC. This encodes CASSLSPSGVLEQYF.

Worth noting for this clone: The same CDR3 can be traced to other DNA sequences in this sample. V is TRBV27 and J is TRBJ2-2; tentatively, D is TRBD1 (5 bases). V was pared by 3 bases and J by 2 bases, with 10 bases between. Looked up from germline, CDR1 is MNHEY and CDR2 is SMNVEV (reference sequence). There are 15 residues in the CDR3. CDR3: CASSFSTGNTGELFF. The DNA for the CDR3 is TGTGCCAGCAGTTTTTCTACAGGAAACACCGGGGAGCTGTTTTTT.

V is TRBV5-1 and J is TRBJ2-2; the D is unclear. The germline gives CDR1 SGHRS, CDR2 YFSETQ. This CDR3 region has 15 residues. V was pared by 0 bases and J by 1 base, with 7 bases between. The CDR3 sequence is CASSLASQNTGELFF. The DNA of the CDR3 is TGCGCCAGCAGCTTGGCATCCCAGAACACCGGGGAGCTGTTTTTT.

The chain is built from TRBV7-2 and TRBJ1-2, with TRBD1 matching over 8 bases. The CDR3 loop spans 16 amino acids. Losses at the gene ends were 4 bases for V and 4 bases for J; bases not matched to a gene: 11. Germline V lookup: CDR1 SGHTA, CDR2 FQGNSA. The CDR3 sequence: CASSSGQGELGYGYTF. In DNA form, the CDR3 reads TGTGCCAGCAGCTCCGGACAGGGAGAGTTGGGCTATGGCTACACCTTC.

The chain is built from TRBV11-1 and TRBJ2-1; 9 nucleotides match TRBD1. CDR3 length: 15 amino acids. V trimming: 8 bases; J trimming: 5 bases; junction bases outside the gene matches: 10. Germline assignment: CDR1 SGHAT and CDR2 FQDESV (reference sequence). The CDR3 DNA reads TGTGCCAGCGTCGGAGGGACAGGGATCGACAATGAGCAGTTCTTC. Residues: CASVGGTGIDNEQFF.

The chain combines TRBV6-1 with TRBJ2-5, with no clear D. The germline V gene has CDR1 MNHNS and CDR2 SASEGT. The V gene lost 3 bases and the J gene lost 0 bases, with 5 bases spanning the gap. The CDR3 is 13 amino acids. CDR3 loop: CASSDRYQETQYF. CDR3 nucleotides: TGTGCCAGCAGTGACAGATACCAAGAGACCCAGTACTTC.

DNA for the CDR3: TGTGCCAGCAGTTACTCTGGTTCTCGCACAGATACGCAGTATTTT. Translating gives CASSYSGSRTDTQYF. The chain links TRBV6-6 to TRBJ2-3; D gene unclear. Germline CDR1 is MNHNY and CDR2 is SVGAGI (reference sequence). Trimming removed 0 bases from V and 1 base from J, with 8 bases in between. This CDR3 has 15 residues.

The chain is built from TRBV11-2 and TRBJ1-2, with D unclear. The length of the CDR3 is 11 residues. Trimming removed 4 bases at V and 4 bases at J, with 4 bases between. Germline loops: CDR1 SGHAT, CDR2 FQNNGV. CDR3 in DNA: TGTGCCAGCAGCTCCGGCTATGGCTACACCTTC. Its translation: CASSSGYGYTF.

The V gene is TRBV5-1, the J gene TRBJ2-7; D remains ambiguous. Per the germline V gene, CDR1 is SGHRS and CDR2 is YFSETQ. The ends were cut back, 4 bases at V and 2 bases at J, with 13 bases in the middle. The CDR3 extends over 14 amino acids. The CDR3 reads CASSHRTDAYEQYF. In DNA, the CDR3 is TGCGCCAGCAGCCACCGGACGGATGCCTACGAGCAGTACTTC.

The chain has TRBV12-5 and TRBJ2-6; tentatively, D is TRBD1 or TRBD2 (5 bases each). This CDR3 is built from 15 residues. V shed 9 bases and J shed 2 bases, with 14 bases lying between them. Germline lookup yields CDR1 LGHNT and CDR2 FRNRAP. The CDR3 coding sequence is TGTGCTAGCTCCATGGGGGTGGCTGGGGCCAACGTCCTGACTTTC. This sequence encodes CASSMGVAGANVLTF.

The J gene is TRBJ1-1, the V gene TRBV6-5; D ambiguous. V was cut by 6 bases and J by 3 bases, with 5 bases left in between. The CDR3 is 11 amino acids. CDR1 and CDR2 from the germline V gene are MNHEY and SVGAGI. The CDR3 DNA follows: TGTGCCAGCAGACAGTACACTGAAGCTTTCTTT. It yields the protein CASRQYTEAFF.

The chain recombines TRBV6-5 with TRBJ1-5; D gene unclear. Germline V gene data show CDR1 as MNHEY and CDR2 as SVGAGI. The CDR3 loop spans 13 amino acids. Trimming took off 4 bases at V and 4 bases at J, with 8 bases between the two ends. This chain's CDR3 is CASSSFGNQPQHF. Here the CDR3 DNA reads TGTGCCAGCAGTTCCTTCGGGAATCAGCCCCAGCATTTT.

The rearrangement joins TRBV10-3 to TRBJ1-5; weak D call: TRBD1 (5 bases). CDR1 is ENHRY, CDR2 SYGVKD, per germline. The V end lost 2 bases, the J end lost 4 bases, and 12 bases lay between the germline ends. This CDR3 comprises 15 residues. The CDR3 DNA follows: TGTGCCATCAGTGAGACCAGGGAGGTGAATCAGCCCCAGCATTTT. Translated, it gives CAISETREVNQPQHF.

This chain links TRBV9 with TRBJ2-4, with D possibly TRBD1 on 8 matching bases. The CDR3 runs 16 residues. From germline, CDR1 is SGDLS and CDR2 YYNGEE. The ends were cut back, 1 base at V and 7 bases at J, with 18 bases in the middle. The CDR3 region is CASSVSPTGEGNIQYF. The DNA for the CDR3 is TGTGCCAGCAGCGTATCCCCGACAGGGGAGGGGAACATTCAGTACTTC. Full variable domain (outside the CDR3, taken from reference TRBV9 and TRBJ2-4): DSGVTQTPKHLITATGQRVTLRCSPRSGDLSVYWYQQSLDQGLQFLIQYYNGEERAKGNILERFSAQQFPDLHSELNLSSLELGDSALYFCASSVSPTGEGNIQYFGAGTRLSVL.

J is TRBJ2-1 and V is TRBV5-5, with TRBD2 identical over 9 bases. The CDR3 contains 16 residues. The J segment lost 2 bases and the V segment lost 0 bases, leaving 3 bases of the junction unmatched. In germline, CDR1 is SGHKS, CDR2 YYEKEE (reference sequence). The CDR3 loop reads CASSLVRGGTYNEQFF. The CDR3 bases are TGTGCCAGCAGCTTGGTGCGGGGGGGAACCTACAATGAGCAGTTCTTC.